This T cell receptor beta chain is from a study of CD8 T cells in Susac syndrome. CD8+ and CD4+ T cells from blood underwent TCR beta sequencing, which was carried out in a high-throughput format. Through negative isolation, CD4+ and CD8+ T cells were obtained, while TEMRA cells were enriched using FACS. CDR3 length equals 14 residues. CDR1 and CDR2 from the germline V gene are SGHAT and FQNNGV. Trimming shortened V by 5 bases and J by 3 bases, and 11 bases separated the two germline ends. An amount of RNA that ranged from roughly 0.5 to 1 ug was reverse transcribed with random hexamers. In TCRdb, the immunoSEQ multiplex PCR reads were re-called with MiXCR into one record per CDR3 protein. The data show 150,000 to 200,000 distinct CDR3 sequences, 90% to 95% seen once.

The TCR comes from a human donor in good health. The specimen sequenced was CD4+ T cells from PBMCs. The J gene is TRBJ1-5, the V gene TRBV11-2, with no clear D. CDR3 sequence reads: CASSPWRANQPQHF. CDR3 DNA: TGTGCCAGCAGCCCGTGGAGAGCCAATCAGCCCCAGCATTTT.